The T cell receptor beta chain under discussion was sequenced for a study of Graves' ophthalmopathy and Graves' hyperthyroidism. Amplification from RNA transcripts yielded the TCR beta CDR3 regions. Following a first-round RT-PCR that used HTBI primers, a second-round multiplex PCR was carried out. From the multiplex PCR reads, TCRdb called clonotypes with MiXCR, one entry per CDR3 protein. Here the sample spans under 800,000 distinct CDR3 sequences, about 20% being singletons. Enrollment excluded any patients with other autoimmune diseases, uncontrolled infections, pregnancy or lactation. Orbital computed tomography, together with clinical symptoms, serum thyroxine, TRAb and thyroid ultrasound, was used for diagnosis. This TCR derives from a woman in her late teens or twenties with stable Graves' hyperthyroidism. Some clones in this sample may be carry-over from other donors' samples. Sequencing was performed on peripheral blood.

The CDR3 region is CASSPPTGMNTEAFF. CDR3 nucleotide sequence: TGTGCCAGCTCACCACCGACAGGGATGAACACTGAAGCTTTCTTT. The J gene is TRBJ1-1, the V gene TRBV18, with 7 positions matching TRBD1. CDR3 length: 15 amino acids. The germline V gene encodes CDR1 KGHSH and CDR2 LQKENI. Trimming at V came to 0 bases and at J to 0 bases, leaving 1 base not matched to a gene.